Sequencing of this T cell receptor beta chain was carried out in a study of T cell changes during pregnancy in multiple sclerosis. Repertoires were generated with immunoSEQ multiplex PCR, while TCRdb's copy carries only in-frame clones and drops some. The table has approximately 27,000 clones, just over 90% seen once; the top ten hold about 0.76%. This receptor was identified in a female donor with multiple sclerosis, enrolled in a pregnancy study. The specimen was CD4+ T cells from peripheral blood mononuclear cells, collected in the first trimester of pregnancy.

CDR3 DNA: TGTGCCAGCTACCTAGCGGGGGGGCAAGATACGCAGTATTTT. Translated, it gives CASYLAGGQDTQYF. The chain combines TRBV5-4 with TRBJ2-3, with 12 bases that match TRBD2. The CDR3 has 14 amino acids. Germline lookup yields CDR1 SGHNT and CDR2 YYREEE (reference sequence). The ends lost 7 bases at V and 5 bases at J; junction bases unmatched: 5.